This T cell receptor (beta chain) derives from a study of blood T cell repertoires in COVID-19. How the authors handled the data: Amplifying reference gene primers gave estimates of nucleated cell counts. Produced via immunoSEQ multiplex PCR; TCRdb's table is partial and in-frame only. The V and J calls and clone size are taken from that table; D and trimming were inferred from the DNA. The table lists some 65,000 clones, under 95% of them singletons, with roughly 3% in the top ten. Germline V lookup: CDR1 LNHDA, CDR2 SQIVND (reference sequence). This CDR3 has 14 residues. V lost 9 bases, J lost 5 bases, and 19 bases lay in between.

V usage is TRBV19 and J usage is TRBJ1-1; TRBD1 might be the D (5 bases). This clonotype was sampled from a man aged 65 to 85 with active COVID-19. Material: peripheral blood. The CDR3 protein is CASHPGTFSTEAFF. As DNA, the CDR3 is TGTGCCAGCCATCCCGGGACTTTTTCGACTGAAGCTTTCTTT.